The 14 T cell receptor beta chains in this list originate from one sample, sequenced in a study of blood T cell repertoires in COVID-19. Profiled with immunoSEQ multiplex PCR; TCRdb holds only in-frame clones, not every one. This sample has hundreds of thousands of clones, with roughly 80% found just once. Sequencing was done on a sample of PBMCs or T cells enriched from blood (not recorded which). Source of these receptors: a man aged 40-55 years who had been exposed to COVID-19.

The chain uses TRBV2 and TRBJ1-1; no reliable D call. Germline assignment: CDR1 SNHLY and CDR2 FYNNEI. Deletions cut 7 bases from V and 7 bases from J, with 13 bases between. The CDR3 covers 12 residues. The CDR3 DNA is TGTGCCAGCATCTATGCGGTGAGTGAAGCTTTCTTT. It yields the protein CASIYAVSEAFF.

The chain has TRBV29-1 and TRBJ1-2, with 7 positions matching TRBD1. CDR3 length: 13 amino acids. CDR1 and CDR2 from the germline V gene are SQVTM and ANQGSEA. V was pared by 7 bases and J by 6 bases, with 11 bases of the junction left unmatched. The CDR3 coding sequence is TGCAGCGCAACCAGACAGGGTCATGATGGCTACACCTTC. This translates into CSATRQGHDGYTF.

V and J are TRBV7-9 and TRBJ1-2; D may be TRBD1 (6 bases). The V and J ends lost 4 bases and 2 bases respectively, with 14 bases between them. The length of the CDR3 is 15 residues. From germline, CDR1 is SEHNR and CDR2 FQNEAQ (reference sequence). The CDR3 DNA reads as TGTGCCAGCAGCTCCTACACAGGGTCGAACTATGGCTACACCTTC. It codes for CASSSYTGSNYGYTF.

This chain links TRBV20-1 with TRBJ1-5; D remains ambiguous. Trimming left V 3 bases short and J 11 bases short, with 14 bases between. This CDR3 spans 12 amino acids. Germline CDR1 is DFQATT and CDR2 is SNEGSKA (reference sequence). CDR3: CSASYLWQAQHF. In DNA, the CDR3 is TGCAGTGCTAGTTATCTTTGGCAGGCCCAGCATTTT.

This clone was picked up a small number of times. V is TRBV15 and J is TRBJ1-1, with TRBD1 matching 9 bases. The V and J ends lost 5 bases and 4 bases, in that order; junction bases with no gene match: 8. Germline loops: CDR1 LNHNV, CDR2 YYDKDF (reference sequence). The CDR3 is 15 residues long. The CDR3 here is CATSRQQGAGTEAFF. The CDR3 DNA follows: TGTGCCACCAGCCGACAACAGGGGGCTGGCACTGAAGCTTTCTTT.

This clone was picked up a small number of times. The genes are TRBV27 and TRBJ1-6; weak D call: TRBD1 (6 bases). There are 17 residues in the CDR3. Germline V gene lookup returns CDR1 MNHEY and CDR2 SMNVEV (reference sequence). The V and J ends lost 2 bases and 2 bases respectively, with 13 bases between them. The CDR3 here is CASSLKGGAAYNSPLHF. The CDR3 nucleotides are TGTGCCAGCAGTTTAAAAGGGGGGGCTGCCTATAATTCACCCCTCCACTTT.

The chain is built from TRBV27 and TRBJ2-7; no definite D call. This CDR3 has 14 residues. Germline V gene lookup returns CDR1 MNHEY and CDR2 SMNVEV (reference sequence). V was shortened by 2 bases and J by 4 bases, with 12 bases between the two germline ends. This chain's CDR3 is CASSLGKASYEQYF. CDR3 DNA sequence: TGTGCCAGCAGTTTAGGAAAAGCTAGTTACGAGCAGTACTTC.

The CDR3 is CASSYASPGNQPQHF. Written as DNA, the CDR3 is TGTGCCAGCAGTTACGCCTCTCCGGGCAATCAGCCCCAGCATTTT. The rearrangement joins TRBV6-2 or TRBV6-3 to TRBJ1-5; unclear D gene. Germline V gene data show CDR1 as MNHEY and CDR2 as SVGEGT. V shed 2 bases and J shed 2 bases, with 10 bases lying between them. The CDR3 contains 15 residues.

This chain links TRBV9 with TRBJ2-5, with D possibly matching TRBD2 (6 bases). Trimming left V 0 bases short and J 1 base short, with 16 bases between. Germline CDR1 and CDR2: SGDLS and YYNGEE. This CDR3 region has 17 residues. The CDR3 sequence is CASSVGAGGAGQETQYF. CDR3 nucleotides: TGTGCCAGCAGCGTAGGCGCTGGAGGGGCGGGCCAAGAGACCCAGTACTTC.

The gene calls are TRBV3-1 (or the pseudogene TRBV3-2) and TRBJ2-3; possibly TRBD2 for D (6 bases). The V gene lost 1 base and the J gene lost 2 bases, with 16 bases spanning the gap. Per germline, CDR1 LGHDT and CDR2 YNNKEL (reference sequence). CDR3 length: 17 amino acids. The DNA of the CDR3 is TGTGCCAGCAGCCAAGGGGGACGACTAGTCCCCACAGATACGCAGTATTTT. It translates to CASSQGGRLVPTDTQYF.

V usage is TRBV9 and J usage is TRBJ1-2; 7 positions match TRBD1. V trimming: 0 bases; J trimming: 7 bases; junction bases outside the gene matches: 6. Per the germline V gene, CDR1 is SGDLS and CDR2 is YYNGEE. This CDR3 has 14 residues. In DNA form, the CDR3 reads TGTGCCAGCAGCGTAGAACAGGGGATTACTGGCTACACCTTC. Protein: CASSVEQGITGYTF.

This chain joins TRBV27 and TRBJ1-2; 9 nucleotides match TRBD1. CDR3 length: 15 amino acids. After removal of 5 bases from V and 4 bases from J, the junction contained 8 bases not matched to a gene. Germline-derived CDR1 and CDR2 are MNHEY and SMNVEV (reference sequence). In nucleotides, the CDR3 is TGTGCCAGCAGTCCCCGGACAGGGGATCCCTATGGCTACACCTTC. The encoded protein is CASSPRTGDPYGYTF.

J is TRBJ2-7 and V is TRBV7-2, with D unresolved. CDR3 length: 15 amino acids. Looked up from germline, CDR1 is SGHTA and CDR2 is FQGNSA. The V gene lost 5 bases and the J gene lost 3 bases, with 17 bases spanning the gap. CDR3 nucleotide sequence: TGTGCCAGCAGCCTGACTCCGTCGCTGTACTACGAGCAGTACTTC. Translation: CASSLTPSLYYEQYF.

This sequence joins TRBV7-6 and TRBJ2-2, with 8 bases lining up with TRBD2. This CDR3 is 16 amino acids long. With V trimmed by 5 bases and J by 1 base, 6 bases remained unmatched. Germline V CDR1 and CDR2: SGHVS, FNYEAQ. Here the CDR3 reads CASSPLADLNTGELFF. DNA of the CDR3: TGTGCCAGCAGCCCACTAGCGGATTTGAACACCGGGGAGCTGTTTTTT.